The T cell receptor (beta chain) described here comes from a study of blood T cell repertoires in COVID-19. Across the study: PBMCs, B-cell-depleted T cells, or T cells were the source of the cDNA or gDNA that made up the material.

Germline V gene data show CDR1 as SEHNR and CDR2 as FQNEAQ (reference sequence). This CDR3 spans 16 amino acids. After removal of 6 bases from V and 0 bases from J, the junction contained 8 bases not matched to a gene. Method: immunoSEQ multiplex PCR; TCRdb's copy keeps in-frame clones and lacks some. The sample lists some 61,000 clones; roughly nine tenths were seen once. The TCR sequence derives from a man in his 60s with acute or convalescent COVID-19. Sequencing used peripheral blood. The V gene is TRBV7-9, the J gene TRBJ1-5; TRBD1 matches at 7 bases. CDR3 protein: CASSAGGSNSNQPQHF. The CDR3 coding sequence is TGTGCCAGCAGTGCAGGGGGAAGCAATAGCAATCAGCCCCAGCATTTT.